Following are 26 T cell receptor beta chains from one sample sequenced in a study of identical twins. From the 5' RACE reads, TCRdb called clonotypes with MiXCR, one entry per CDR3 protein. The profile shows 500,000 or so distinct CDR3 sequences, roughly an eighth of them singletons. These sequences were also reported in another study, on yellow fever vaccine responses in identical twins.

Sequencing was performed on CD4+ T cells sorted from blood. The receptors shown here come from a woman between 18 and 29 years old in good health.

Ten or more counts support this clonotype. The V and J genes are TRBV12-3 or TRBV12-4 and TRBJ1-5, with D perhaps matching TRBD1 (5 bases). Trimming cost V 5 bases and J 11 bases, with 13 bases left between them. The CDR3 loop spans 12 amino acids. The CDR3 sequence is CASSTHLGAQHF. The CDR3 nucleotides read TGTGCCAGCAGTACCCACTTGGGGGCCCAGCATTTT.

The table lists this clonotype with a few counts. The DNA of the CDR3 is TGTGCCAGCACCCCGGGACAGGGGGCGAATCAGCCCCAGCATTTT. Amino acids: CASTPGQGANQPQHF. The V call is TRBV6-1, the J call TRBJ1-5; 12 positions agree with TRBD1. In germline, CDR1 is MNHNS, CDR2 SASEGT. The CDR3 loop spans 15 amino acids. The V gene end was trimmed by 7 bases and the J gene end by 4 bases; junction bases not matched to a gene: 5.

The sample holds many counts of this clonotype. The chain combines TRBV5-1 with TRBJ2-2; 9 bases are shared with TRBD2. CDR3 length: 16 amino acids. Germline lookup yields CDR1 SGHRS and CDR2 YFSETQ. The V gene end was trimmed by 1 base and the J gene end by 8 bases; junction bases not matched to a gene: 9. CDR3 sequence reads: CASSLFLAGNKGELFF. The CDR3 region has the DNA TGCGCCAGCAGCTTGTTCCTAGCGGGAAATAAGGGGGAGCTGTTTTTT.

This clonotype was counted between two and nine times. The chain joins TRBV5-1 to TRBJ1-3, with 8 bases lining up with TRBD1. CDR3 length: 17 residues. Germline V lookup: CDR1 SGHRS, CDR2 YFSETQ. The J segment lost 0 bases and the V segment lost 4 bases, leaving 9 bases of the junction unmatched. CDR3 nucleotides: TGCGCCAGCAGCCCGCGGGGACAGGCTAGCTCTGGAAACACCATATATTTT. This encodes CASSPRGQASSGNTIYF.

In its sample, this clonotype was seen many times. The J gene is TRBJ2-2, the V gene TRBV20-1; no clear D. The CDR3 totals 11 residues. CDR1 and CDR2 from the germline V gene are DFQATT and SNEGSKA (reference sequence). Trimming pared 7 bases from V and 5 bases from J, leaving 8 bases between. The CDR3 DNA sequence: TGCAGTGTCCCGCGGACCGGGGAGCTGTTTTTT. Encoded protein: CSVPRTGELFF.

The J gene is TRBJ2-7, the V gene TRBV11-1; the match to TRBD2 covers 12 bases. Germline V gene sequence: CDR1 SGHAT, CDR2 FQDESV (reference sequence). There are 18 residues in the CDR3. The J segment lost 5 bases and the V segment lost 1 base, leaving 12 bases of the junction unmatched. The CDR3 protein is CASSLGASGRAFLDEQYF. The CDR3 DNA reads as TGTGCCAGCAGCTTAGGGGCTAGCGGGAGGGCCTTTCTAGACGAGCAGTACTTC.

This sequence joins TRBV12-3 or TRBV12-4 and TRBJ2-5; 10 bases agree with TRBD1. The ends lost 7 bases at V and 5 bases at J; junction bases unmatched: 7. This CDR3 is built from 14 residues. This chain's CDR3 is CASTSGQGVETQYF. In DNA form, the CDR3 reads TGTGCCAGCACCTCAGGACAGGGGGTTGAGACCCAGTACTTC.

The rearrangement uses TRBV19 and TRBJ2-5, with a possible D match to TRBD1 (6 bases). This CDR3 has 13 residues. Germline V lookup: CDR1 LNHDA, CDR2 SQIVND (reference sequence). V lost 8 bases, J lost 5 bases, and 15 bases lay in between. The CDR3 is CASSNRAEETQYF. The CDR3 DNA reads TGTGCCAGTTCGAACAGGGCAGAGGAGACCCAGTACTTC.

This clonotype was detected a few times. V gene TRBV28 combines with J gene TRBJ2-7; TRBD1 agrees at 9 bases. This CDR3 spans 15 amino acids. After removal of 5 bases from V and 7 bases from J, the junction contained 12 bases not matched to a gene. Germline V CDR1 and CDR2: MDHEN, SYDVKM. This CDR3 is CASSRPVQGAGEQYF. CDR3 nucleotides: TGTGCCAGCAGTCGCCCGGTACAGGGGGCGGGGGAGCAGTACTTC.

This clonotype has just a few counts. The CDR3 loop reads CASSMDGGQAKNIQYF. The CDR3 nucleotides read TGTGCCAGCAGCATGGACGGGGGCCAAGCCAAAAACATTCAGTACTTC. The V call is TRBV7-2, the J call TRBJ2-4, with D perhaps TRBD1 or TRBD2 (6 bases each). Trimming shortened V by 5 bases and J by 0 bases, and 14 bases separated the two germline ends. Germline assignment: CDR1 SGHTA and CDR2 FQGNSA. This CDR3 comprises 16 residues.

This clonotype was counted a few times. V usage is TRBV11-2 and J usage is TRBJ2-3, with a possible D match to TRBD2 (5 bases). Germline CDR1 SGHAT, CDR2 FQNNGV. This CDR3 is built from 15 residues. V shed 5 bases and J shed 2 bases, with 14 bases lying between them. CDR3 region: CASSPGITITDTQYF. CDR3 DNA: TGTGCCAGCAGCCCCGGGATTACCATCACAGATACGCAGTATTTT. The whole variable domain, filled in from reference TRBV11-2 and TRBJ2-3, reads EAGVAQSPRYKIIEKRQSVAFWCNPISGHATLYWYQQILGQGPKLLIQFQNNGVVDDSQLPKDRFSAERLKGVDSTLKIQPAKLEDSAVYLCASSPGITITDTQYFGPGTRLTVL.

This clonotype has a handful of counts. The chain links TRBV20-1 to TRBJ2-7, with TRBD1 as a possible D gene (6 bases). Germline CDR1 is DFQATT and CDR2 is SNEGSKA (reference sequence). Trimming removed 3 bases at V and 9 bases at J, with 21 bases between. The CDR3 has 14 residues. This CDR3 is CSASPGQPDTGQYF. The DNA of the CDR3 is TGCAGTGCTAGTCCCGGACAGCCCGACACCGGGCAGTACTTC.

This clonotype has a count of ten or more. J is TRBJ2-7 and V is TRBV5-1; no firm D call. The CDR3 consists of 14 residues. CDR1 is SGHRS and CDR2 is YFSETQ in the germline V gene. V was clipped by 4 bases and J by 1 base, with 12 bases between them. The CDR3 DNA reads as TGCGCCAGCAGCAGAACTTACCCTTCCTACGAGCAGTACTTC. Protein: CASSRTYPSYEQYF.

This clonotype was counted at least ten times. This rearrangement joins TRBV29-1 to TRBJ2-1, with 13 bases aligning to TRBD2. After removal of 6 bases from V and 4 bases from J, the junction contained 3 bases not matched to a gene. Per germline, CDR1 SQVTM and CDR2 ANQGSEA. This CDR3 spans 14 amino acids. In DNA form, the CDR3 reads TGCAGCGTCCGGACTAGCGGGGGATACAATGAGCAGTTCTTC. This codes for CSVRTSGGYNEQFF.

The table lists this clonotype with a few counts. This chain's CDR3 is CATHGQGITKNIQYF. DNA for the CDR3: TGTGCCACCCACGGGCAGGGAATAACCAAAAACATTCAGTACTTC. The rearrangement links TRBV6-1 to TRBJ2-4, with a tentative D call TRBD1 (5 bases). V was clipped by 10 bases and J by 2 bases, with 18 bases between them. Germline V gene data show CDR1 as MNHNS and CDR2 as SASEGT. The CDR3 totals 15 residues.

The rearrangement joins TRBV6-5 to TRBJ2-1; the match to TRBD2 covers 7 bases. The CDR3 runs 14 residues. CDR1 and CDR2 (germline): MNHEY, SVGAGI. V gave up 4 bases and J gave up 9 bases; unmatched junction bases: 9. The CDR3 sequence is CASSSVGGFSEQFF. Here the CDR3 DNA reads TGTGCCAGCAGTTCCGTGGGGGGGTTCAGTGAGCAGTTCTTC.

This clonotype was seen a handful of times. The V and J genes are TRBV20-1 and TRBJ2-5; D is unresolved. CDR1 and CDR2 (germline): DFQATT, SNEGSKA (reference sequence). The ends were cut back, 0 bases at V and 0 bases at J, with 11 bases in the middle. The CDR3 is 15 residues long. In nucleotides, the CDR3 is TGCAGTGCTAGAGAGGGTTCGGTGGACCAAGAGACCCAGTACTTC. Its translation is CSAREGSVDQETQYF.

The V call is TRBV7-6, the J call TRBJ2-7; 8 positions match TRBD1. CDR3 length: 15 amino acids. Germline V gives CDR1 SGHVS, CDR2 FNYEAQ. The trim removed 5 bases at V and 6 bases at J, leaving 12 bases unmatched. As DNA, the CDR3 is TGTGCCAGCAGCCCCCGGGACAGGACCTCGGGCGAGCAGTACTTC. It codes for CASSPRDRTSGEQYF.

Ten or more counts support this clonotype. CDR3 sequence: CASSLGEIKANTGELFF. The CDR3 DNA is TGTGCCAGCAGCTTGGGGGAAATTAAAGCGAACACCGGGGAGCTGTTTTTT. The chain uses TRBV5-6 and TRBJ2-2; D is ambiguous. V dropped 0 bases and J dropped 0 bases, with 12 bases sitting between them. CDR1 and CDR2 (germline): SGHDT, YYEEEE. The CDR3 sequence is 17 residues long.

The chain has TRBV24-1 and TRBJ2-2, with D possibly matching TRBD1 (6 bases). V lost 3 bases and J 2 bases, leaving 9 bases between the germline ends. The germline V gene encodes CDR1 KGHDR and CDR2 SFDVKD. The CDR3 has 15 residues. The CDR3 DNA sequence: TGTGCCACCAGTGATCGGGACACCAACACCGGGGAGCTGTTTTTT. Protein: CATSDRDTNTGELFF.

The chain joins TRBV29-1 to TRBJ2-7; TRBD2 is a possible D gene (5 bases). The CDR3 is 13 residues long. Trimming shortened V by 4 bases and J by 2 bases, and 12 bases separated the two germline ends. Germline CDR1 SQVTM, CDR2 ANQGSEA. The CDR3 loop reads CSVAMTGTYEQYF. The CDR3 region has the DNA TGCAGCGTTGCAATGACGGGGACCTACGAGCAGTACTTC.

With regard to this clonotype: At one of its ends the junction is not consistent with the germline gene, which may arise from a read error. The rearrangement uses TRBV12-3 or TRBV12-4 and TRBJ1-6, with 9 bases matching TRBD1. The CDR3 spans 14 residues. The CDR3 reads CASSLDRGDSPIHF. CDR3 coding DNA: TGTGCCAGCAGCCTCGACAGGGGGGATTCACCCATCCACTTT.

This clonotype turned up a few times. This chain links TRBV6-1 with TRBJ2-3; maybe TRBD1 (6 bases). Between the trimmed V and J ends, which lost 6 bases and 0 bases, there was a span of 25 bases. CDR1 is MNHNS, CDR2 SASEGT, per germline. This CDR3 region has 19 residues. CDR3 residues: CASRSDRPSLLTSTDTQYF. As DNA, the CDR3 is TGTGCCAGCAGATCGGACAGACCGTCCCTGCTTACTAGCACAGATACGCAGTATTTT.

J is TRBJ2-2 and V is TRBV6-4; D is ambiguous. The germline gives CDR1 MRHNA, CDR2 SNTAGT. V was cut by 4 bases and J by 2 bases, with 8 bases left in between. The CDR3 has 14 residues. The CDR3 DNA is TGTGCCAGCAGTGTCCAGGCCAACACCGGGGAGCTGTTTTTT. It yields the protein CASSVQANTGELFF.

V gene TRBV29-1 combines with J gene TRBJ2-2, with a weak D call TRBD2 (6 bases). There are 14 residues in the CDR3. V gave up 3 bases and J gave up 7 bases, with 15 bases separating them. CDR1 and CDR2 (germline): SQVTM, ANQGSEA. DNA for the CDR3: TGCAGCGTTGATAGCCGGGGGATCGACGGGGAGCTGTTTTTT. Translated, it gives CSVDSRGIDGELFF.

This clonotype has only a few counts. This chain connects TRBV2 to TRBJ2-1; D is ambiguous. Germline CDR1 reads SNHLY; CDR2 reads FYNNEI. Deletions cut 2 bases from V and 7 bases from J, with 18 bases between. CDR3 length: 16 amino acids. CDR3 in amino acids: CASSEIGRDQLNEQFF. For the CDR3, the DNA is TGTGCCAGCAGTGAAATAGGAAGGGATCAACTTAATGAGCAGTTCTTC.